This is a list of T cell receptor beta chains from one sample in a study of blood T cell repertoires in COVID-19. The method was immunoSEQ multiplex PCR; TCRdb's version includes in-frame clones alone and lacks a portion of them. The data show approximately 190,000 clones, 84% seen once. What was sequenced was peripheral blood. The origin of the receptors is a human donor in a cohort sampled during active COVID-19. Both conserved end residues are part of each CDR3. A D gene is named only where the DNA matches it firmly. Size is omitted from some rows. Given values are once, few, many or a class for expanded clones.

d_gene: .
abundance: .
j_gene: TRBJ2-5
v_gene: TRBV7-3
CDR3nt: TGTGCCAGCAGCTTAACGGCGGACAGACAAGAGACCCAGTACTTC
CDR3aa: CASSLTADRQETQYF

d_gene: .
abundance: .
j_gene: TRBJ1-1
v_gene: TRBV21-1
CDR3nt: TGTGCCAGCAGCAAAGGAGTCTCAGGGTTGGACACTGAAGCTTTCTTT
CDR3aa: CASSKGVSGLDTEAFF

d_gene: TRBD1
abundance: .
j_gene: TRBJ1-6
v_gene: TRBV15
CDR3nt: TGTGCCACCAGCAGGGGACAGGGGTCTTCACCCCTCCACTTT
CDR3aa: CATSRGQGSSPLHF

d_gene: .
abundance: .
j_gene: TRBJ2-2
v_gene: TRBV5-6
CDR3nt: TGTGCCAGCAGCTTGCTGGCGACTAAGAACACCGGGGAGCTGTTTTTT
CDR3aa: CASSLLATKNTGELFF

d_gene: .
abundance: .
j_gene: TRBJ2-3
v_gene: TRBV5-6
CDR3nt: TGTGCCAGCAGCTTGGGGAGCCTAGATACGCAGTATTTT
CDR3aa: CASSLGSLDTQYF

d_gene: .
abundance: .
j_gene: TRBJ1-2
v_gene: TRBV19
CDR3nt: TGTGCCAGTACGATCCTTGAGGGCACTGGCTACACCTTC
CDR3aa: CASTILEGTGYTF

d_gene: .
abundance: .
j_gene: TRBJ1-1
v_gene: TRBV5-5
CDR3nt: TGTGCCAGCAGCTTGTTAGGGGGGAACACTGAAGCTTTCTTT
CDR3aa: CASSLLGGNTEAFF

d_gene: TRBD1
abundance: .
j_gene: TRBJ2-5
v_gene: TRBV4-2
CDR3nt: TGTGCCAGCAGCCAAGGCCCTCAAACAGGGGGCCCGGAGACCCAGTACTTC
CDR3aa: CASSQGPQTGGPETQYF

d_gene: TRBD2
abundance: .
j_gene: TRBJ2-7
v_gene: TRBV10-3
CDR3nt: TGTGCCATCAGTGAAGGCCGGGGGGACCCCTACGAGCAGTACTTC
CDR3aa: CAISEGRGDPYEQYF

d_gene: TRBD2
abundance: .
j_gene: TRBJ2-1
v_gene: TRBV2
CDR3nt: TGTGCCAGCAGTGCTAGCGGGAGCAATGGTGAGCAGTTCTTC
CDR3aa: CASSASGSNGEQFF

d_gene: TRBD2
abundance: .
j_gene: TRBJ2-5
v_gene: TRBV12-5
CDR3nt: TGTGCTAGTGGTAGGTATAGACGCCGCGGCGGGAGGGATGGGACCCAGTACTTC
CDR3aa: CASGRYRRRGGRDGTQYF

d_gene: TRBD1
abundance: .
j_gene: TRBJ1-5
v_gene: TRBV7-8
CDR3nt: TGTGCCAGCAGCGGGACAGCCCTTGGGCAGCCCCAGCATTTT
CDR3aa: CASSGTALGQPQHF

d_gene: TRBD1
abundance: few
j_gene: TRBJ2-2
v_gene: TRBV6-1
CDR3nt: TGTGCCAGCAGTGACTACAGGGGGGCGCACGGTAACGGGGAGCTGTTTTTT
CDR3aa: CASSDYRGAHGNGELFF

d_gene: TRBD1
abundance: .
j_gene: TRBJ1-2
v_gene: TRBV3-1/TRBV3-2
CDR3nt: TGTGCCAGCAGCCAATCCGTCCGGACAGGCAGTGGCTACACCTTC
CDR3aa: CASSQSVRTGSGYTF

d_gene: .
abundance: .
j_gene: TRBJ1-1
v_gene: TRBV5-1
CDR3nt: TGCGCCAGCAGCTCGACAGGAATCAACACTGAAGCTTTCTTT
CDR3aa: CASSSTGINTEAFF

d_gene: .
abundance: .
j_gene: TRBJ1-5
v_gene: TRBV4-1
CDR3nt: TGCGCCAGCAGCCAATTAGCTCCGACAGCCCGGACTACTGTTCAGCCCCAGCATTTT
CDR3aa: CASSQLAPTARTTVQPQHF

d_gene: .
abundance: .
j_gene: TRBJ1-1
v_gene: TRBV18
CDR3nt: TGTGCCAGCTCACCATTGCAGGGTGAAGCTTTCTTT
CDR3aa: CASSPLQGEAFF

d_gene: .
abundance: .
j_gene: TRBJ2-7
v_gene: TRBV7-2
CDR3nt: TGTGCCAGCAGCTTCGGACTAACCGAGCAGTACTTC
CDR3aa: CASSFGLTEQYF

d_gene: TRBD1
abundance: once
j_gene: TRBJ1-2
v_gene: TRBV7-2
CDR3nt: TGTGCCAGCAGCGTGAACACCGGGACAGGGGGATATGGCTACACCTTC
CDR3aa: CASSVNTGTGGYGYTF

d_gene: .
abundance: .
j_gene: TRBJ1-5
v_gene: TRBV19
CDR3nt: TGTGCCAGTAGAAGGGGCTCGACTAGCAATCAGCCCCAGCATTTT
CDR3aa: CASRRGSTSNQPQHF

d_gene: TRBD2
abundance: .
j_gene: TRBJ2-1
v_gene: TRBV27
CDR3nt: TGTGCCAGCAGCGAGACTAGCGGGGGACCTTACAATGAGCAGTTCTTC
CDR3aa: CASSETSGGPYNEQFF

d_gene: .
abundance: .
j_gene: TRBJ1-6
v_gene: TRBV6-5
CDR3nt: TGTGCCAGCAGTTATTTACGCGGAAAAAACAATTCACCCCTCCACTTT
CDR3aa: CASSYLRGKNNSPLHF

d_gene: TRBD1
abundance: .
j_gene: TRBJ1-2
v_gene: TRBV12-5
CDR3nt: TGTGCTAGTGGTCCGCGGGGACAGTGGGACTATGGCTACACCTTC
CDR3aa: CASGPRGQWDYGYTF

d_gene: .
abundance: few
j_gene: TRBJ2-2
v_gene: TRBV4-1
CDR3nt: TGCGCCAGCGCACAGAGAGCACAGGGGAACACCGGGGAGCTGTTTTTT
CDR3aa: CASAQRAQGNTGELFF

d_gene: .
abundance: .
j_gene: TRBJ1-2
v_gene: TRBV12-3/TRBV12-4
CDR3nt: TGTGCCAGCAGTTTCTCCGGGATCTATGGCTACACCTTC
CDR3aa: CASSFSGIYGYTF

d_gene: TRBD2
abundance: .
j_gene: TRBJ2-7
v_gene: TRBV6-2/TRBV6-3
CDR3nt: TGTGCCAGCAGTTACACGATAGCGGGAGGGCTGAGCTACGAGCAGTACTTC
CDR3aa: CASSYTIAGGLSYEQYF

d_gene: .
abundance: .
j_gene: TRBJ1-1
v_gene: TRBV19
CDR3nt: TGTGCCATCAGGGGTAGGGGAGAAGCTTTCTTT
CDR3aa: CAIRGRGEAFF

d_gene: .
abundance: .
j_gene: TRBJ2-7
v_gene: TRBV11-1
CDR3nt: TGTGCCAGCAGCAGCCGCCGGGATACAACTTCCTACGAGCAGTACTTC
CDR3aa: CASSSRRDTTSYEQYF

d_gene: TRBD2
abundance: .
j_gene: TRBJ2-5
v_gene: TRBV2
CDR3nt: TGTGCCAGCTTTCGCAGCGGGGGAGAGACCCAGTACTTC
CDR3aa: CASFRSGGETQYF

d_gene: TRBD1
abundance: once
j_gene: TRBJ1-1
v_gene: TRBV7-9
CDR3nt: TGTGCCAGCAGCCCTACCGCGCAGGGGGGATGGTTTATCGAAGCTTTCTTT
CDR3aa: CASSPTAQGGWFIEAFF

d_gene: TRBD2
abundance: .
j_gene: TRBJ2-7
v_gene: TRBV28
CDR3nt: TGTGCCAGCAGCCAGACCGGTGGCGGGACTAGCGGGGGAACGCAGTACTTC
CDR3aa: CASSQTGGGTSGGTQYF

d_gene: .
abundance: .
j_gene: TRBJ1-3
v_gene: TRBV9
CDR3nt: TGTGCCAGCAGCAAAGGAAGGGAGGTGGGAAACACCATATATTTT
CDR3aa: CASSKGREVGNTIYF

d_gene: .
abundance: .
j_gene: TRBJ2-2
v_gene: TRBV9
CDR3nt: TGTGCCAGCAGCGCGCGGGGCGGGGGCAACACCGGGGAGCTGTTTTTT
CDR3aa: CASSARGGGNTGELFF

d_gene: .
abundance: .
j_gene: TRBJ2-5
v_gene: TRBV4-1
CDR3nt: TGCGCCAGCAGCCTACTAGGCGGAGAGACCCAGTACTTC
CDR3aa: CASSLLGGETQYF

d_gene: .
abundance: .
j_gene: TRBJ1-3
v_gene: TRBV14
CDR3nt: TGTGCCAGCAGCGGACATAGAACCAGCGCTGGAAACACCATATATTTT
CDR3aa: CASSGHRTSAGNTIYF

d_gene: TRBD2
abundance: .
j_gene: TRBJ2-3
v_gene: TRBV4-1
CDR3nt: TGCGCCAGCAGCCAAGGATCGTTCGTCACTAGCGAGGGAGGAGATACGCAGTATTTT
CDR3aa: CASSQGSFVTSEGGDTQYF

d_gene: .
abundance: .
j_gene: TRBJ2-5
v_gene: TRBV2
CDR3nt: TGTGCCAGCTCGGTAGGGGTAGAGACCCAGTACTTC
CDR3aa: CASSVGVETQYF

d_gene: TRBD1
abundance: .
j_gene: TRBJ1-2
v_gene: TRBV30
CDR3nt: TGTGCCTGGAGCCAACAGGGGGCGGGTGGCTACACCTTC
CDR3aa: CAWSQQGAGGYTF

d_gene: .
abundance: .
j_gene: TRBJ2-3
v_gene: TRBV29-1
CDR3nt: TGCAGCGTTGACAGGGGAGCAGATACGCAGTATTTT
CDR3aa: CSVDRGADTQYF

d_gene: TRBD1
abundance: .
j_gene: TRBJ2-1
v_gene: TRBV11-3
CDR3nt: TGTGCCAGCAGCTGGGCCGGGACAGGGCTGGATGAGCAGTTCTTC
CDR3aa: CASSWAGTGLDEQFF

d_gene: TRBD1
abundance: .
j_gene: TRBJ1-1
v_gene: TRBV18
CDR3nt: TGTGCCAGCTCGCCGACAGGGTCTACTGAAGCTTTCTTT
CDR3aa: CASSPTGSTEAFF

d_gene: TRBD2
abundance: .
j_gene: TRBJ2-1
v_gene: TRBV7-3
CDR3nt: TGTGCCAGCAGCGTTACTAGCGGGGGGGCCAAGTTCTTC
CDR3aa: CASSVTSGGAKFF

d_gene: TRBD1
abundance: .
j_gene: TRBJ1-4
v_gene: TRBV5-6
CDR3nt: TGTGCCAGCATCAACAGCAGGGGGGATGAAAAACTGTTTTTT
CDR3aa: CASINSRGDEKLFF

d_gene: TRBD2
abundance: many
j_gene: TRBJ2-5
v_gene: TRBV4-2
CDR3nt: TGTGCCAGCAGCCAGGGGGGGGGCCAAGAGACCCAGTACTTC
CDR3aa: CASSQGGGQETQYF

d_gene: TRBD1
abundance: once
j_gene: TRBJ2-7
v_gene: TRBV6-6
CDR3nt: TGTGCCAGCGGACAGGGGTGGGGCGAGCAGTACTTC
CDR3aa: CASGQGWGEQYF

d_gene: TRBD2
abundance: .
j_gene: TRBJ2-1
v_gene: TRBV5-1
CDR3nt: TGCGCCAGCAGCTTGTCGCCTAGCGGGAAGAATGAGCAGTTCTTC
CDR3aa: CASSLSPSGKNEQFF

d_gene: .
abundance: many
j_gene: TRBJ2-5
v_gene: TRBV15
CDR3nt: TGTGCCACCAGCAGGGGGCCCCAAGAGACCCAGTACTTC
CDR3aa: CATSRGPQETQYF

d_gene: .
abundance: .
j_gene: TRBJ2-2
v_gene: TRBV5-1
CDR3nt: TGCGCCAGCAGCATGACACGCGCGAACACCGGGGAGCTGTTTTTT
CDR3aa: CASSMTRANTGELFF

d_gene: TRBD2
abundance: .
j_gene: TRBJ2-1
v_gene: TRBV5-4
CDR3nt: TGTGCCAGCAGCTTGACTAGCGGGAGATCCTACAATGAGCAGTTCTTC
CDR3aa: CASSLTSGRSYNEQFF

d_gene: .
abundance: once
j_gene: TRBJ2-3
v_gene: TRBV6-4
CDR3nt: TGTGCCAGCAGTGACGAGTACAGGGTTAGCACAGATACGCAGTATTTT
CDR3aa: CASSDEYRVSTDTQYF

d_gene: .
abundance: .
j_gene: TRBJ1-2
v_gene: TRBV3-1/TRBV3-2
CDR3nt: TGTGCCAGCAGCCCCGACAGAAAAGCTAACTATGGCTACACCTTC
CDR3aa: CASSPDRKANYGYTF

d_gene: .
abundance: .
j_gene: TRBJ1-2
v_gene: TRBV9
CDR3nt: TGTGCCAGCAGCGTTGGGGCAGGGGAGAACTATGGCTACACCTTC
CDR3aa: CASSVGAGENYGYTF

d_gene: .
abundance: .
j_gene: TRBJ2-5
v_gene: TRBV11-3
CDR3nt: TGTGCCAGCAGCCCTCACCGAGGCGTGGAGACCCAGTACTTC
CDR3aa: CASSPHRGVETQYF

d_gene: .
abundance: .
j_gene: TRBJ1-2
v_gene: TRBV2
CDR3nt: TGTGCCAGCAAGTCGGCTAACTATGGCTACACCTTC
CDR3aa: CASKSANYGYTF

d_gene: TRBD1
abundance: .
j_gene: TRBJ1-2
v_gene: TRBV6-5
CDR3nt: TGTGCCAGCAGTTACCTATCCAGGGACAGCGCCTATGGCTACACCTTC
CDR3aa: CASSYLSRDSAYGYTF

d_gene: .
abundance: once
j_gene: TRBJ2-5
v_gene: TRBV30
CDR3nt: TGTGCCTGGGAGGTAGGGGTTAGTGAGACCCAGTACTTC
CDR3aa: CAWEVGVSETQYF

d_gene: .
abundance: .
j_gene: TRBJ1-1
v_gene: TRBV25-1
CDR3nt: TGTGCCAGCAGTGCACACGTGAACACTGAAGCTTTCTTT
CDR3aa: CASSAHVNTEAFF

d_gene: TRBD2
abundance: .
j_gene: TRBJ2-3
v_gene: TRBV29-1
CDR3nt: TGCAGCGTTGAAGCGGTGGGAGGGCACACAGATACGCAGTATTTT
CDR3aa: CSVEAVGGHTDTQYF

d_gene: .
abundance: .
j_gene: TRBJ1-2
v_gene: TRBV12-3/TRBV12-4
CDR3nt: TGTGCCAGCAGTTTAAGACAGATCTATGGCTACACCTTC
CDR3aa: CASSLRQIYGYTF